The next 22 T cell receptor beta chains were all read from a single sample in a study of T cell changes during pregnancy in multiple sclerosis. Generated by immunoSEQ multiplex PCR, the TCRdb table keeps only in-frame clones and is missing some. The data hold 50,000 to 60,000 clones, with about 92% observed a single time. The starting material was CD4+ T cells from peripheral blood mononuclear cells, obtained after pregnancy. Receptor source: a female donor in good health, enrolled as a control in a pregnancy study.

In DNA form, the CDR3 reads TGCGCCAGCAGCCGAGACCGGACAGGGAATCAGCCCCAGCATTTT. Translating gives CASSRDRTGNQPQHF. The chain recombines TRBV4-1 with TRBJ1-5; 8 nucleotides line up with TRBD1. The CDR3 loop spans 15 amino acids. Germline values: CDR1 MGHRA, CDR2 YSYEKL. Trimming at V came to 4 bases and at J to 4 bases, leaving 6 bases not matched to a gene.

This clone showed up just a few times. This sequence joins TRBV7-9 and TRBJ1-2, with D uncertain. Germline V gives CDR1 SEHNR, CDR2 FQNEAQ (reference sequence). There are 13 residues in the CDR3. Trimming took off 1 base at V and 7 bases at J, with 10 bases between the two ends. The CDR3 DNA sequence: TGTGCCAGCAGCTTAGACGGAGGAGGTGGCTACACCTTC. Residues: CASSLDGGGGYTF.

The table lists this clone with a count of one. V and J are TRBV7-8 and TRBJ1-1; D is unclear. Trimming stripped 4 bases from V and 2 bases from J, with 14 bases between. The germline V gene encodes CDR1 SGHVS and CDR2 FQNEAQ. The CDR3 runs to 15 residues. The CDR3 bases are TGTGCCAGCAGCTCAGTACGGGAGCTAAACACTGAAGCTTTCTTT. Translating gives CASSSVRELNTEAFF.

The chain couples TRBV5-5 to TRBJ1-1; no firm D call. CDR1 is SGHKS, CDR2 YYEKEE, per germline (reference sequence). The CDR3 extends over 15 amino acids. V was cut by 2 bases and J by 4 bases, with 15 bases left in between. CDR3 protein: CASSFLTDGGTEAFF. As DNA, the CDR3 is TGTGCCAGCAGCTTCTTGACGGACGGAGGCACTGAAGCTTTCTTT.

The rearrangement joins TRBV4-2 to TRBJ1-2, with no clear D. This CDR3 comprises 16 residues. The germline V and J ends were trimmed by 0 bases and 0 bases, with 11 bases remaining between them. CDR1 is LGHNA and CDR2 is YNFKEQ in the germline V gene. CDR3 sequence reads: CASSQDLTKANYGYTF. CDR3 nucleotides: TGTGCCAGCAGCCAAGATCTCACAAAAGCTAACTATGGCTACACCTTC.

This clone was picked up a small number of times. The CDR3 DNA follows: TGTGCCAGCAGTACCTTCGGGGGCACAGATACGCAGTATTTT. Encoded protein: CASSTFGGTDTQYF. This chain links TRBV7-9 with TRBJ2-3; tentatively, D is TRBD2 (5 bases). The CDR3 length is 14 residues. Germline CDR1 and CDR2: SEHNR and FQNEAQ (reference sequence). V was cut by 6 bases and J by 1 base, with 11 bases left in between.

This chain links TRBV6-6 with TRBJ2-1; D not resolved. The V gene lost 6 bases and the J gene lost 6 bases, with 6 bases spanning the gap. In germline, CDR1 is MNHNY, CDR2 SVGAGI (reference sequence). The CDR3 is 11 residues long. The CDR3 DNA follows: TGTGCCAGCAGCCCCCTCAATGAGCAGTTCTTC. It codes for CASSPLNEQFF.

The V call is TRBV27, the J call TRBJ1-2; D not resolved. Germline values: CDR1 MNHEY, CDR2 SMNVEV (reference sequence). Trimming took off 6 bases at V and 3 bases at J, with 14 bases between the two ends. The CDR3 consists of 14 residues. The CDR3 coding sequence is TGTGCCAGCAGGAGAACGGCAGCGGACTATGGCTACACCTTC. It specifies CASRRTAADYGYTF.

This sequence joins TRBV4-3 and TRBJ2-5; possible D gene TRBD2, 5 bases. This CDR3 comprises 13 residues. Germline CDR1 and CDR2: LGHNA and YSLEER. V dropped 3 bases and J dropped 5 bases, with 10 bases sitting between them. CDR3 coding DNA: TGCGCCAGCAGCCAGGGTACTAGGGAGACCCAGTACTTC. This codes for CASSQGTRETQYF.

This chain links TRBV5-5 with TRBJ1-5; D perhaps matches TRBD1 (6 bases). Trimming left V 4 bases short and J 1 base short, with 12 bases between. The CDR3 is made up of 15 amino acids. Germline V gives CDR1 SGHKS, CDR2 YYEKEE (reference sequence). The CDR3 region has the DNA TGTGCCAGCAGCCTAGACAGGTTGAGCAATCAGCCCCAGCATTTT. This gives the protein CASSLDRLSNQPQHF.

For the CDR3, the DNA is TGCAGTGCGCGGACAGAAAACACCATATATTTT. As protein: CSARTENTIYF. The rearrangement links TRBV20-1 to TRBJ1-3; D is possibly TRBD1 (6 bases). The V gene lost 6 bases and the J gene lost 6 bases, with 9 bases spanning the gap. The length of the CDR3 is 11 residues. Germline V CDR1 and CDR2: DFQATT, SNEGSKA (reference sequence).

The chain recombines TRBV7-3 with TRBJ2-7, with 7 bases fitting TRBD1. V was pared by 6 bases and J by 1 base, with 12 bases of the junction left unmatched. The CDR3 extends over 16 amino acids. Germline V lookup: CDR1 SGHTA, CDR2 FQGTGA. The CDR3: CASRLTPTGVSYEQYF. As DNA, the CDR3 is TGTGCCAGCAGATTGACCCCTACAGGGGTGTCCTACGAGCAGTACTTC.

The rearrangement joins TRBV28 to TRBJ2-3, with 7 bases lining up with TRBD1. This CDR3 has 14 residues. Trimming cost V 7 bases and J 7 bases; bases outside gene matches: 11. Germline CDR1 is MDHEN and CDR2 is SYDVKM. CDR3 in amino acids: CASNLQGFPYTQYF. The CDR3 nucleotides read TGTGCCAGCAACTTACAGGGGTTCCCGTATACGCAGTATTTT.

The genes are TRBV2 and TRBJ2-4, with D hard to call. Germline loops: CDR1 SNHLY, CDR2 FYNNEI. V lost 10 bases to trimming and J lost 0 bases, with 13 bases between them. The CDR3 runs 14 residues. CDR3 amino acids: CAIRTDLAKNIQYF. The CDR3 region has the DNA TGTGCCATCCGAACAGATTTAGCCAAAAACATTCAGTACTTC.

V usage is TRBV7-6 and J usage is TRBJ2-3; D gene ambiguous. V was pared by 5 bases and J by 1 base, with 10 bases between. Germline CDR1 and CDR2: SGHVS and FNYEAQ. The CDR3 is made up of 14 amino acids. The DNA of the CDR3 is TGTGCCAGCAGCAGAACGAGTGGCACAGATACGCAGTATTTT. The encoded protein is CASSRTSGTDTQYF.

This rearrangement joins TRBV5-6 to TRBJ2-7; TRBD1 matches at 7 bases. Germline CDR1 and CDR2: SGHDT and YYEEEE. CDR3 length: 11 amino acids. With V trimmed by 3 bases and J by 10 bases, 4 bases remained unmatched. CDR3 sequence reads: CASSYDRVQYF. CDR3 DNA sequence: TGTGCCAGCAGCTACGACAGGGTCCAGTACTTC.

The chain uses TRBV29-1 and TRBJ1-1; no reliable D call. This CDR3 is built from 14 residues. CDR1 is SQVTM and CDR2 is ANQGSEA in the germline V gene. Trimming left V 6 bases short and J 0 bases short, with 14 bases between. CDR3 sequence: CSVEGAILNTEAFF. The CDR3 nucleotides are TGCAGCGTGGAGGGAGCCATCTTGAACACTGAAGCTTTCTTT.

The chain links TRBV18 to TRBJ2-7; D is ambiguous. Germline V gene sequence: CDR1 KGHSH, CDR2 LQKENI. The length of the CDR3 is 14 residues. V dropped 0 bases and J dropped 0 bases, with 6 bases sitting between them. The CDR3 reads CASSPPTGSYEQYF. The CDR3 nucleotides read TGTGCCAGCTCACCACCGACGGGCTCCTACGAGCAGTACTTC.

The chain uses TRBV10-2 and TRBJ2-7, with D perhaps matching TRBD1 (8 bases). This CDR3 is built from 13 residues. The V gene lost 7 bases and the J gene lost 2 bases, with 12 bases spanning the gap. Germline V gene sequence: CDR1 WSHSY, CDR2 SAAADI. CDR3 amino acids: CASTGGQAYEQYF. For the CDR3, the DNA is TGCGCCAGCACGGGGGGACAGGCCTACGAGCAGTACTTC.

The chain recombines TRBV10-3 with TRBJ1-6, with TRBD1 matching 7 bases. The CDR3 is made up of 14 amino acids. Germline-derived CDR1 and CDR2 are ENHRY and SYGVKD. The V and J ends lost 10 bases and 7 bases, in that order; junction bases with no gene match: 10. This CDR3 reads CATTGQNLNSPLHF. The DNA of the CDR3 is TGTGCCACCACGGGACAGAATCTGAATTCACCCCTCCACTTT.

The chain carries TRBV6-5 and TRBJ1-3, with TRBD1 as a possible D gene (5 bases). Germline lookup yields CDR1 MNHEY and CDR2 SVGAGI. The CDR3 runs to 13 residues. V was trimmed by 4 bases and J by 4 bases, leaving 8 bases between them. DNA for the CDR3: TGTGCCAGCAGTTTGACAGTGGGAAACACCATATATTTT. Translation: CASSLTVGNTIYF.

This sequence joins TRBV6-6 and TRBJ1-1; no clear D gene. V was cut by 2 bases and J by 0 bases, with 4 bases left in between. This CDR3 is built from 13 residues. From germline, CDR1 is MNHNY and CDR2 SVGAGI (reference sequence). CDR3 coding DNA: TGTGCCAGCAGTTACAGCCTGAACACTGAAGCTTTCTTT. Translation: CASSYSLNTEAFF.